This TCR beta chain originates from a study of T cell responses to AZD1222 COVID-19 vaccine. Whole-study results and caveats: As reported, nearly half of all spike-specific TCRs target variant regions that are unmutated.

Both about-4-week and about-12-week second-dose recipients were combined. The CDR3 runs 14 residues. The germline V and J ends were trimmed by 5 bases and 4 bases, with 15 bases remaining between them. Germline assignment: CDR1 GTSNPN and CDR2 SVGIG (reference sequence). A remark on this clone: Its antigen is still unknown.

The repertoire was sequenced with immunoSEQ multiplex PCR; TCRdb's copy has only in-frame clones and lacks some. This repertoire shows about 150,000 clones, roughly 90% found once; its top ten account for 3% to 4%. The clonotype comes from an adult who received the AZD1222 COVID-19 vaccine. Sample: peripheral blood, taken 28 days after the second AZD1222 dose. The chain couples TRBV30 to TRBJ1-3; D may be TRBD1 (5 bases). CDR3 sequence reads: CAWSGAALGNTIYF. The CDR3 DNA reads as TGTGCCTGGTCCGGGGCCGCACTAGGAAACACCATATATTTT.